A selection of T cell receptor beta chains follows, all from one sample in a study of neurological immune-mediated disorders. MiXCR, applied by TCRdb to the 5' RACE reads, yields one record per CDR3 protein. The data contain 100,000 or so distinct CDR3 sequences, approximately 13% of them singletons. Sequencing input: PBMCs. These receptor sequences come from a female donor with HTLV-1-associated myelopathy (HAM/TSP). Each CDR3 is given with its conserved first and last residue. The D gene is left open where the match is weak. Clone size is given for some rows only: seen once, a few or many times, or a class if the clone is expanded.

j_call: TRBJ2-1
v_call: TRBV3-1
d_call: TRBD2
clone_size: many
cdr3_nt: TGTGCCAGCAGCAGAGCTCTAGCGGGGTTATACAATGAGCAGTTCTTC
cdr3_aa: CASSRALAGLYNEQFF

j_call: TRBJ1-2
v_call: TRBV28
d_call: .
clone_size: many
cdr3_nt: TGTGCCAGCAGTTTACTTCGACAGGACTATGGCTACACCTTC
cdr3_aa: CASSLLRQDYGYTF

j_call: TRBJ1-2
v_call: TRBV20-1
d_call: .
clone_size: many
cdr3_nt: TGCAGTGCTAGAGTCCGGCAGGAGGGCTATGGCTACACCTTC
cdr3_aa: CSARVRQEGYGYTF

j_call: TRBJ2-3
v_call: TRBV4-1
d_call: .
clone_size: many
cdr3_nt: TGCGCCAGCAGCCAAGTAATGTTGGGGGCCACAGATACGCAGTATTTT
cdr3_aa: CASSQVMLGATDTQYF

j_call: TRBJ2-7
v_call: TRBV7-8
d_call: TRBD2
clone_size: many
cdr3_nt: TGTGCCAGCAGCCCGGGACTAGCGGGGTTAGCCTACGAGCAGTACTTC
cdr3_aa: CASSPGLAGLAYEQYF

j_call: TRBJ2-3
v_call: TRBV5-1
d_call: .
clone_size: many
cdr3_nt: TGCGCCAGCAGCCCCGGGACACAGGATACGCAGTATTTT
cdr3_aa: CASSPGTQDTQYF

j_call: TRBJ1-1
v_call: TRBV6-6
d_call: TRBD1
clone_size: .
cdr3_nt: TGTGCCAGCCGGGACAGGACGAACACTGAAGCTTTCTTT
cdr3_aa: CASRDRTNTEAFF

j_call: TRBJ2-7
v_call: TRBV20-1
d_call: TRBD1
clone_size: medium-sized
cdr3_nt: TGCAGTGCTAGAGGCGGACAGGAAAGAAGCTACGAGCAGTACTTC
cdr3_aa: CSARGGQERSYEQYF

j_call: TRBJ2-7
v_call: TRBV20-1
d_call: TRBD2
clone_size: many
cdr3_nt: TGCAGTGCTCTCAGACTAGCGGGGGCCTTTTCCTACGAGCAGTACTTC
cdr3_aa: CSALRLAGAFSYEQYF

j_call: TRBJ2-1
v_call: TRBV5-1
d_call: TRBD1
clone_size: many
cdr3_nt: TGCGCCAGCAGCTTGGACCCTTCCGGGACAGATGACGACGGGGCCGTCTTC
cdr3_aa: CASSLDPSGTDDDGAVF

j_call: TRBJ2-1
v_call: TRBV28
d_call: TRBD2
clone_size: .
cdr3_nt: TGTGCCAGCAGTTCCCCGGGGCTAGCGGGGGTGAATGAGCAGTTCTTC
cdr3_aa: CASSSPGLAGVNEQFF

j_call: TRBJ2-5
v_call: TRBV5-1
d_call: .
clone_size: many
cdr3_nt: TGCGCCAGCAGCTTGGCCGGGACACATCAAGAGACCCAGTACTTC
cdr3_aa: CASSLAGTHQETQYF

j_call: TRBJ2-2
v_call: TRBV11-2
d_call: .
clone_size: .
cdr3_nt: TGTGCCAGCAGCTTTGGGTTCACCGGGGAGCTGTTTTTT
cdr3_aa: CASSFGFTGELFF

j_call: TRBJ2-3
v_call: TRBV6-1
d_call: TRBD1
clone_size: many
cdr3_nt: TGTGCCAGCGAGCGGACAGGGAGAGGGGTTGGCACAGATACGCAGTATTTT
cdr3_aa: CASERTGRGVGTDTQYF

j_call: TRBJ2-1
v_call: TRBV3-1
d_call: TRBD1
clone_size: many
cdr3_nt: TGTGCCAGCAGCCAAGACATTTGGGGGACAGACTCAATCGATGAGCAGTTCTTC
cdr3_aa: CASSQDIWGTDSIDEQFF

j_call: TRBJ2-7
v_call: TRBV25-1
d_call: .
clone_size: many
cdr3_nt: TGTGCCAGCGGGGTAGCCTACGAGCAGTACTTC
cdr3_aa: CASGVAYEQYF

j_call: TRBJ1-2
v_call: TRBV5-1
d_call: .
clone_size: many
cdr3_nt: TGCGCCAGCAGCTTGGGGACAGCTTATGGCTACACCTTC
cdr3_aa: CASSLGTAYGYTF

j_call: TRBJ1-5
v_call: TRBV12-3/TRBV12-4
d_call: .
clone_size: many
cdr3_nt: TGTGCCAGCAGTTTAAGCAGTTGGAGTCAGCCCCAGCATTTT
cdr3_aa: CASSLSSWSQPQHF

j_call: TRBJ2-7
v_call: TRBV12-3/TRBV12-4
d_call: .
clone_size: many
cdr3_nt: TGTGCCAGCAGTTGGGTGGTTGACGAGCAGTACTTC
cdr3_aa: CASSWVVDEQYF

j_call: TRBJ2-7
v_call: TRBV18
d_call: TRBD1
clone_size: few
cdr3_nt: TGTGCCAGCTCAGGGGACAGGGGAATGTACGAGCAGTACTTC
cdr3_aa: CASSGDRGMYEQYF

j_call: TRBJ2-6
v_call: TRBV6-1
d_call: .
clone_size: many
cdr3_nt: TGTGCCAGCAGTGGCAGGGTCCCGAGCTCTGGGGCCAACGTCCTGACTTTC
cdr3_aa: CASSGRVPSSGANVLTF

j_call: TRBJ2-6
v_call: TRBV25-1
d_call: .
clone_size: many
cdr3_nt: TGTGCCAGCAGTGAAAGCTCTGGGGCCAACGTCCTGACTTTC
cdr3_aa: CASSESSGANVLTF

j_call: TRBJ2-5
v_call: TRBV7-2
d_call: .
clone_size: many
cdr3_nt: TGTGCCAGCAGCTCAGGAGACAGGGAGGGAGAGACCCAGTACTTC
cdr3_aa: CASSSGDREGETQYF

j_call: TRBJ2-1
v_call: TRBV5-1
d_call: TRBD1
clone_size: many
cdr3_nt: TGCGCCAGCAGTCCTGGGACAGAGACCTACAATGAGCAGTTCTTC
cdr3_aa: CASSPGTETYNEQFF

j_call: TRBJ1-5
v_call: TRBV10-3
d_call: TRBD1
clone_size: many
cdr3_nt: TGTGCCATCACCCCGACAGGGGTCCCTGATCAGCCCCAGCATTTT
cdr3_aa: CAITPTGVPDQPQHF

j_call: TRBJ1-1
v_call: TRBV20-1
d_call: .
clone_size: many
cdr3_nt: TGCAGTGCTAGGGTACAGGGCAACACTGAAGCTTTCTTT
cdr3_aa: CSARVQGNTEAFF